The text below deals with one T cell receptor (beta chain). The antigen is undetermined. TCRdb's table, derived via immunoSEQ multiplex PCR, lists solely in-frame clones and lacks some. The repertoire holds 55,000 to 65,000 clones, with 75% to 90% as singletons. This sample is drawn from a study of OX40 agonist ivuxolimab in advanced cancers. In the study overall: The patients received agonistic anti-OX40 (CD134) antibody ivuxolimab. With a range of roughly 20 to 79, age averaged approximately 64 years, and 65% to 85% were male. Study conclusions and caveats: Expanded clones belonging to CD8+ T cells outnumbered, on average, those of CD4+. Patients with a partial response at 0.1-3.0 mg/kg had among the lowest clonal expansion.

Germline V gene sequence: CDR1 SGHNT, CDR2 YYREEE (reference sequence). V lost 4 bases and J lost 6; bases outside the gene matches: 11. The CDR3 is 16 amino acids. This TCR came from an adult with an advanced solid tumor such as melanoma, head and neck, liver or kidney cancer. This specimen was CD4+ or CD8+ T cells sorted from blood, taken in a trial of the OX40 agonist ivuxolimab. This chain links TRBV5-4 with TRBJ2-1, with 9 bases that match TRBD1. The CDR3 protein is CASSLTGTGFLNEQFF. Here the CDR3 DNA reads TGTGCCAGCAGCCTCACCGGGACAGGGTTTCTCAATGAGCAGTTCTTC.